The rows below give T cell receptor beta chains drawn from one sample of a study of blood T cell repertoires in COVID-19. The protocol was immunoSEQ multiplex PCR, while the TCRdb copy is restricted to in-frame clones and leaves out a portion. The sample carries around 130,000 clones, 75% to 85% recorded once. Sequenced material: peripheral blood. These receptors all come from a human donor in a cohort sampled during active COVID-19. CDR3s include the opening cysteine and the closing phenylalanine or tryptophan.

V,J,CDR3
TRBV10-3,TRBJ2-7,CAITSGTASSYEQYF
TRBV7-2,TRBJ1-6,CASSPYNSPLHF
TRBV28,TRBJ1-5,CASSLEPLNQPQHF
TRBV6-5,TRBJ2-7,CASRTDIWAYEQYF
TRBV4-1,TRBJ2-2,CASSQDPRGGVPGELFF
TRBV19,TRBJ1-6,CASNPGGRGNSPLHF
TRBV6-2/TRBV6-3,TRBJ2-1,CASSATSGGVRNEQFF
TRBV11-2,TRBJ2-2,CASSPRAGGANTGELFF
TRBV4-3,TRBJ2-3,CASSQEGGVPTDTQYF
TRBV6-5,TRBJ2-3,CASSYNGQRSTDTQYF
TRBV9,TRBJ2-7,CASSVGGLAIYEQYF
TRBV4-3,TRBJ2-7,CASSQEIITGQGAYYYEQYF
TRBV4-3,TRBJ2-7,CASSQDVMYEQYF
TRBV18,TRBJ2-1,CASSPRGHLGNEQFF
TRBV6-5,TRBJ2-5,CASSYSFGGETQYF
TRBV19,TRBJ2-3,CASSIGTSTFSTDTQYF
TRBV4-3,TRBJ1-2,CASSRLGASGYGYTF
TRBV19,TRBJ1-4,CASSIIGQLEKLFF
TRBV14,TRBJ1-1,CASSQDRGGTEAFF
TRBV5-1,TRBJ2-3,CASSLALGQGADTQYF
TRBV20-1,TRBJ1-1,CSAAQGERAFF
TRBV7-9,TRBJ1-2,CASSLALGREGDGYTF
TRBV27,TRBJ1-5,CASSPARGVSNQPQHF
TRBV7-2,TRBJ2-1,CASSLNSGGYNEQFF
TRBV7-2,TRBJ2-2,CASSLWSSGGFTGELFF
TRBV6-1,TRBJ1-3,CASSDYGRGQGNTIYF
TRBV4-2,TRBJ2-4,CASSQDTSGGAVAKNIQYF
TRBV4-1,TRBJ2-2,CASSHPAGEAGELFF
TRBV5-1,TRBJ2-7,CASSLGQGANEQYF
TRBV11-2,TRBJ2-5,CASSLQGSAGGRETQYF